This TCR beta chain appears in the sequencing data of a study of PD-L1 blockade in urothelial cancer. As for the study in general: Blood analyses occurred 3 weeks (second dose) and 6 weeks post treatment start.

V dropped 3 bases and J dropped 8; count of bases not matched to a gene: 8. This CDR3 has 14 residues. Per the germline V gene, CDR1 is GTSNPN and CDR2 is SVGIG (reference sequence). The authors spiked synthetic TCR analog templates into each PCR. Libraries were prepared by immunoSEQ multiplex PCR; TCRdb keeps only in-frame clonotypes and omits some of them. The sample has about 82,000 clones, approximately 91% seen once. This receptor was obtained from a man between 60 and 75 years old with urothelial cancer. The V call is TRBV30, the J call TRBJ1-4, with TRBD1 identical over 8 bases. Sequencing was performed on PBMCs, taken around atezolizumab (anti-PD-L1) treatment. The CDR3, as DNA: TGTGCCTGGAGCGTGACAGGGGTTGAAGAAAAACTGTTTTTT. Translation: CAWSVTGVEEKLFF.